The 24 T cell receptor beta chains listed next were all sequenced from one sample in a study of siplizumab effects on memory and regulatory T cells. Using immunoSEQ multiplex PCR, the repertoire was profiled, and TCRdb retains in-frame clones only, with some absent. In the table there are 100,000 or so clones, about 94% of which are singletons. The sequenced sample consisted of non-Treg CD4+ T cells sorted from blood. The receptor source for this set is a human donor in good health.

The V and J genes are TRBV6-5 and TRBJ2-7; maybe TRBD1 (5 bases). Trimming stripped 5 bases from V and 3 bases from J, with 11 bases between. CDR1 and CDR2 from the germline V gene are MNHEY and SVGAGI. The CDR3 has 13 residues. The CDR3 region is CASSTTEVYEQYF. Here the CDR3 DNA reads TGTGCCAGCAGTACGACAGAGGTCTACGAGCAGTACTTC.

The rearrangement joins TRBV14 to TRBJ1-1; no reliable D call. Trimming pared 1 base from V and 3 bases from J, leaving 9 bases between. The CDR3 contains 14 residues. Germline V gene lookup returns CDR1 SGHDN and CDR2 FVKESK. The DNA of the CDR3 is TGTGCCAGCAGCCAAGGGTGGGAGGACACTGAAGCTTTCTTT. Translating gives CASSQGWEDTEAFF.

The gene calls are TRBV2 and TRBJ1-5, with D possibly TRBD1 on 6 matching bases. Germline V gives CDR1 SNHLY, CDR2 FYNNEI. The CDR3 runs 14 residues. V was cut by 5 bases and J by 7 bases, with 15 bases left in between. The DNA for the CDR3 is TGTGCCAGCAGTCGCGACAGGACCGGACAGCCCCAGCATTTT. Translated, it gives CASSRDRTGQPQHF.

The chain has TRBV5-1 and TRBJ2-7, with 9 nucleotides matching TRBD1. Germline lookup yields CDR1 SGHRS and CDR2 YFSETQ. J lost 2 bases, V lost 0 bases, and 3 bases had no gene match. The CDR3 has 15 amino acids. CDR3 residues: CASSLAGTGTYEQYF. The CDR3 bases are TGCGCCAGCAGCTTGGCCGGGACAGGGACCTACGAGCAGTACTTC.

The genes are TRBV7-6 and TRBJ2-3, with D hard to call. With 2 bases removed from V and 0 bases from J, the gap between germline ends came to 6 bases. In germline, CDR1 is SGHVS, CDR2 FNYEAQ. The length of the CDR3 is 14 residues. The CDR3 DNA reads as TGTGCCAGCAGCTTAATGGCTAGCACAGATACGCAGTATTTT. Translating gives CASSLMASTDTQYF. Complete variable domain (other parts from reference TRBV7-6 and TRBJ2-3): GAGVSQSPRYKVTKRGQDVALRCDPISGHVSLYWYRQALGQGPEFLTYFNYEAQQDKSGLPNDRFSAERPEGSISTLTIQRTEQRDSAMYRCASSLMASTDTQYFGPGTRLTVL.

The rearrangement joins TRBV10-3 to TRBJ1-3; D not certain. V shed 8 bases and J shed 7 bases, with 12 bases lying between them. This CDR3 comprises 12 residues. Germline CDR1 is ENHRY and CDR2 is SYGVKD. DNA of the CDR3: TGTGCCATCCGAACCCAGTGGAACACCATATATTTT. Its protein product is CAIRTQWNTIYF.

V and J are TRBV19 and TRBJ2-7; TRBD2 matches 11 bases. The CDR3 loop spans 16 amino acids. CDR1 is LNHDA and CDR2 is SQIVND in the germline V gene (reference sequence). Trimming at V came to 2 bases and at J to 6 bases, leaving 9 bases not matched to a gene. CDR3 protein: CASSIQTSGNGGEQYF. CDR3 coding DNA: TGTGCCAGTAGTATACAGACTAGCGGGAATGGTGGCGAGCAGTACTTC.

V gene TRBV5-1 combines with J gene TRBJ1-2; TRBD1 matches 7 bases. There are 13 residues in the CDR3. Germline assignment: CDR1 SGHRS and CDR2 YFSETQ. Trimming took 1 base from V and 8 from J; bases not matched to a gene: 5. CDR3 in DNA: TGCGCCAGCAGCTTGCGGGACAGCCGCGGCTACACCTTC. Amino acids: CASSLRDSRGYTF.

The chain joins TRBV28 to TRBJ2-1, with D perhaps being TRBD1 or TRBD2 (5 bases each). The V gene lost 1 base and the J gene lost 12 bases, with 13 bases spanning the gap. The germline gives CDR1 MDHEN, CDR2 SYDVKM. CDR3 length: 13 amino acids. CDR3 amino acids: CASSLFRGRGQFF. The CDR3, as DNA: TGTGCCAGCAGTTTATTCCGGGGCCGGGGGCAGTTCTTC.

This chain joins TRBV5-1 and TRBJ2-3; D is ambiguous. With 2 bases removed from V and 4 bases from J, the gap between germline ends came to 17 bases. The CDR3 loop spans 16 amino acids. Germline V lookup: CDR1 SGHRS, CDR2 YFSETQ. The CDR3 nucleotides read TGCGCCAGCAGCTTAGTGGGAACAGTGTGGGCAGATACGCAGTATTTT. This codes for CASSLVGTVWADTQYF.

This clone was recorded only once. The gene calls are TRBV18 and TRBJ1-3; D remains unclear. The germline V gene has CDR1 KGHSH and CDR2 LQKENI. V was clipped by 3 bases and J by 0 bases, with 9 bases between them. The CDR3 length is 15 residues. CDR3 in DNA: TGTGCCAGCTCACCCGACAACCCCTCTGGAAACACCATATATTTT. This encodes CASSPDNPSGNTIYF.

This chain joins TRBV28 and TRBJ2-4, with 8 bases lining up with TRBD1. The CDR3 loop spans 17 amino acids. The germline V gene has CDR1 MDHEN and CDR2 SYDVKM. V gave up 5 bases and J gave up 1 base; unmatched junction bases: 10. Written as DNA, the CDR3 is TGTGCCAGCAGTGACCAGGGGGCTCGAGCGGCCAAAAACATTCAGTACTTC. This sequence encodes CASSDQGARAAKNIQYF.

The chain carries TRBV2 and TRBJ1-5; D call uncertain. V was clipped by 5 bases and J by 3 bases, with 5 bases between them. Germline loops: CDR1 SNHLY, CDR2 FYNNEI. This CDR3 comprises 12 residues. CDR3 sequence (DNA): TGTGCCAGCAGTTCGAACAATCAGCCCCAGCATTTT. Protein product: CASSSNNQPQHF. Variable domain in full (rest from reference TRBV2 and TRBJ1-5): EPEVTQTPSHQVTQMGQEVILRCVPISNHLYFYWYRQILGQKVEFLVSFYNNEISEKSEIFDDQFSVERPDGSNFTLKIRSTKLEDSAMYFCASSSNNQPQHFGDGTRLSIL.

The chain employs TRBV18 and TRBJ1-5; D possibly corresponds to TRBD1 (5 bases). The end of the DNA fits TRBJ2-3 better, so the J call may be wrong. This CDR3 is 13 amino acids long. CDR1 is KGHSH and CDR2 is LQKENI in the germline V gene. The CDR3 DNA reads TGTGCCAGCTCACCACCAGGGGTTCAGCCCCAGTATTTT. Encoded protein: CASSPPGVQPQYF.

This sequence joins TRBV6-5 and TRBJ2-4, with a weak D call TRBD1 (6 bases). CDR3 length equals 13 residues. CDR1 MNHEY and CDR2 SVGAGI come from the germline V gene. V lost 0 bases, J lost 15 bases, and 15 bases lay in between. The DNA for the CDR3 is TGTGCCAGCAGTTACTCAGAAACAGGGATCCGGTACTTC. Its translation is CASSYSETGIRYF.

This chain joins TRBV5-1 and TRBJ2-3, with D possibly TRBD1 on 7 matching bases. Germline V CDR1 and CDR2: SGHRS, YFSETQ. The germline V and J ends were trimmed by 8 bases and 2 bases, with 15 bases remaining between them. CDR3 length equals 14 residues. The CDR3 region has the DNA TGCGCCAGTCAACTCAGGGGGGTCACAGATACGCAGTATTTT. Protein: CASQLRGVTDTQYF.

The gene calls are TRBV21-1 and TRBJ2-7. TRBV21-1 constitutes a pseudogene. This CDR3 has 12 amino acids. The CDR3 DNA sequence: TGTGCCAGCAGCAAAGGGAAGAACGAGCAGTACTTC. Protein sequence: CASSKGKNEQYF.

The chain is built from TRBV5-4 and TRBJ2-3; the D is unclear. Per the germline V gene, CDR1 is SGHNT and CDR2 is YYREEE (reference sequence). V lost 0 bases, J lost 3 bases, and 11 bases lay in between. This CDR3 spans 15 amino acids. The CDR3 DNA is TGTGCCAGCAGCTTGGGGGGTACGCGGACAGATACGCAGTATTTT. Its translation: CASSLGGTRTDTQYF.

The genes are TRBV28 and TRBJ2-1; a weak D match, TRBD2 (5 bases). The V and J ends lost 5 bases and 5 bases respectively, with 13 bases between them. CDR1 MDHEN and CDR2 SYDVKM come from the germline V gene. The CDR3 is made up of 14 amino acids. CDR3 bases: TGTGCCAGCAGTAAGCGGTTTAGCCACAATGAGCAGTTCTTC. Translating gives CASSKRFSHNEQFF.

V usage is TRBV21-1 and J usage is TRBJ1-1; the tabulated D call, TRBD1, remains unverified against the DNA. TRBV21-1 is a recognized pseudogene. The CDR3 extends over 12 amino acids. CDR3 loop: CASSDRNTEAFF. CDR3 nucleotides: TGTGCCAGCAGCGACAGGAACACTGAAGCTTTCTTT.

The V and J genes are TRBV5-5 and TRBJ2-5; D might be TRBD1 (6 bases). CDR3 length equals 16 residues. V gave up 3 bases and J gave up 1 base, with 16 bases separating them. Looked up from germline, CDR1 is SGHKS and CDR2 is YYEKEE (reference sequence). The CDR3 protein is CASSSIGWGLQETQYF. CDR3 sequence (DNA): TGTGCCAGCAGCTCGATTGGTTGGGGGCTCCAAGAGACCCAGTACTTC. Full variable domain (outside the CDR3, taken from reference TRBV5-5 and TRBJ2-5): DAGVTQSPTHLIKTRGQQVTLRCSPISGHKSVSWYQQVLGQGPQFIFQYYEKEERGRGNFPDRFSARQFPNYSSELNVNALLLGDSALYLCASSSIGWGLQETQYFGPGTRLLVL.

The chain uses TRBV29-1 and TRBJ2-7, with D unresolved. CDR1 is SQVTM and CDR2 is ANQGSEA in the germline V gene. The CDR3 has 12 residues. V was shortened by 7 bases and J by 3 bases, with 13 bases between the two germline ends. The CDR3 loop is CSARSASYEQYF. The CDR3 DNA reads as TGCAGCGCCAGGAGCGCGAGCTACGAGCAGTACTTC.

The gene calls are TRBV28 and TRBJ1-1, with unresolved D. The V gene lost 6 bases and the J gene lost 4 bases, with 15 bases spanning the gap. The CDR3 spans 14 residues. The germline gives CDR1 MDHEN, CDR2 SYDVKM. DNA for the CDR3: TGTGCCAGCAGCGTGGGCCAAAGGAGCACTGAAGCTTTCTTT. This codes for CASSVGQRSTEAFF.

This chain joins TRBV5-1 and TRBJ1-4, with D unclear. Germline V gene lookup returns CDR1 SGHRS and CDR2 YFSETQ. The CDR3 has 13 residues. Trimming left V 2 bases short and J 8 bases short, with 10 bases between. Here the CDR3 DNA reads TGCGCCAGCAGCTTTACCTTGAGGGAAAAACTGTTTTTT. This gives the protein CASSFTLREKLFF.